Following are 14 T cell receptor beta chains from one sample sequenced in a study of molecular identifiers for immune sequencing clone quantification. TCRdb passed the PCR reads through MiXCR, listing each CDR3 protein once. The sample yields around 480,000 distinct CDR3 sequences, 25% seen once. The sample taken for sequencing was naive CD8+ T cells from blood, with Jurkat cell RNA spiked in. Indicated subset: FACS-sorted CD8+CD4-CCR7+CD45RA+ naive T cells. The receptor source for this set is a human donor in good health. Some libraries in this study had Jurkat cell RNA spiked in.

The genes are TRBV4-1 and TRBJ2-7, with 7 bases aligning to TRBD1. J gave up 5 bases and V 3 bases, and 7 bases lay outside the gene matches. This CDR3 is 14 amino acids long. Germline V gives CDR1 MGHRA, CDR2 YSYEKL. The DNA of the CDR3 is TGCGCCAGCAGCCATTCGGACAGGCCGGACGAGCAGTACTTC. Translating gives CASSHSDRPDEQYF.

The chain couples TRBV6-2 or TRBV6-3 to TRBJ1-1, with 7 bases matching TRBD1. V gave up 6 bases and J gave up 6 bases; unmatched junction bases: 10. Per germline, CDR1 MNHEY and CDR2 SVGEGT. The CDR3 has 14 amino acids. The CDR3 is CASRLTTGVPEAFF. CDR3 nucleotide sequence: TGTGCCAGCAGACTGACAACAGGGGTACCTGAAGCTTTCTTT.

This clonotype was recorded a few times. This chain uses TRBV4-3 with TRBJ2-7, with D tentatively TRBD2 (5 bases). Germline values: CDR1 LGHNA, CDR2 YSLEER. Trimming pared 1 base from V and 12 bases from J, leaving 13 bases between. This CDR3 region has 12 residues. CDR3 sequence: CASSQGQDCLYF. DNA of the CDR3: TGCGCCAGCAGCCAAGGCCAGGACTGCCTGTACTTC.

This clonotype was picked up many times. The chain is built from TRBV13 and TRBJ1-2, with D maybe TRBD1 (5 bases). The CDR3 runs 15 residues. Germline CDR1 PRHDT, CDR2 FYEKMQ (reference sequence). With 3 bases removed from V and 4 bases from J, the gap between germline ends came to 15 bases. The CDR3 loop reads CASSFQSGFGYGYTF. The CDR3, as DNA: TGTGCCAGCAGCTTTCAGTCAGGGTTTGGCTATGGCTACACCTTC.

CDR3: CASSPTSGRTHEQYF. CDR3 coding DNA: TGTGCCAGCAGCCCGACTAGCGGGAGGACCCACGAGCAGTACTTC. The J gene is TRBJ2-7, the V gene TRBV3-1; TRBD2 agrees at 13 bases. The CDR3 runs 15 residues. The ends lost 4 bases at V and 5 bases at J; junction bases unmatched: 5. The V gene's germline CDR1 is LGHDT and CDR2 YNNKEL (reference sequence).

As for this clonotype: At one end the junction does not follow the germline gene, possibly because of a read error. The chain employs TRBV6-2 or TRBV6-3 and TRBJ2-1, with D hard to call. This CDR3 comprises 13 residues. Germline CDR1 is MNHEY and CDR2 is SVGEGT. The CDR3 is CASSYPTYNGQFF. CDR3 DNA: TGTGCCAGCAGTTACCCTACTTATAATGGGCAGTTCTTC.

A remark on this clonotype: It may be a read error: a sequence one base away is much more abundant. The chain couples TRBV14 to TRBJ2-7, with TRBD1 matching over 7 bases. Germline CDR1 is SGHDN and CDR2 is FVKESK. J gave up 9 bases and V 0 bases, and 17 bases lay outside the gene matches. This CDR3 comprises 17 residues. CDR3 DNA sequence: TGTGCCAGCAGCCAAGATACAGTGGACAGGTGCAATCCGGGGCAGTACTTC. It is translated as CASSQDTVDRCNPGQYF. The whole variable domain, remainder taken from reference TRBV14 and TRBJ2-7, is EAGVTQFPSHSVIEKGQTVTLRCDPISGHDNLYWYRRVMGKEIKFLLHFVKESKQDESGMPNNRFLAERTGGTYSTLKVQPAELEDSGVYFCASSQDTVDRCNPGQYFGPGTRLTVT.

The chain is built from TRBV10-3 and TRBJ2-3; D gene unclear. Germline values: CDR1 ENHRY, CDR2 SYGVKD. Trimming pared 2 bases from V and 5 bases from J, leaving 8 bases between. The length of the CDR3 is 13 residues. This CDR3 reads CAISEAELDTQYF. CDR3 nucleotide sequence: TGTGCCATCAGTGAGGCAGAACTAGATACGCAGTATTTT.

The table lists this clonotype with a few counts. This sequence joins TRBV6-5 and TRBJ2-6; 7 bases are a match to TRBD1. The V gene end was trimmed by 6 bases and the J gene end by 0 bases; junction bases not matched to a gene: 8. CDR3 length: 17 amino acids. Germline V gene data show CDR1 as MNHEY and CDR2 as SVGAGI. CDR3 coding DNA: TGTGCCAGCAGCCCCAAACCAGGGGGCTCTGGGGCCAACGTCCTGACTTTC. Translated, it gives CASSPKPGGSGANVLTF.

The table lists this clonotype with many counts. In DNA, the CDR3 is TGCAGCGCCGCCGACCTTAGCGGGAGGGCTGGAGAGACCCAGTACTTC. Protein sequence: CSAADLSGRAGETQYF. The chain combines TRBV29-1 with TRBJ2-5; 11 positions agree with TRBD2. The CDR3 extends over 16 amino acids. Losses at the gene ends were 7 bases for V and 4 bases for J; bases not matched to a gene: 14. Germline V lookup: CDR1 SQVTM, CDR2 ANQGSEA.

This clonotype was counted at least ten times. This rearrangement joins TRBV7-2 to TRBJ2-2; 13 nucleotides agree with TRBD2. Germline V gene sequence: CDR1 SGHTA, CDR2 FQGNSA. CDR3 length: 17 residues. Losses at the gene ends were 3 bases for V and 8 bases for J; bases not matched to a gene: 9. The CDR3: CASSLSTSGRRIGELFF. The CDR3 region has the DNA TGTGCCAGCAGCTTGTCGACTAGCGGGAGGAGGATAGGGGAGCTGTTTTTT. The full variable domain, with the rest looked up from reference TRBV7-2 and TRBJ2-2, is GAGVSQSPSNKVTEKGKDVELRCDPISGHTALYWYRQSLGQGLEFLIYFQGNSAPDKSGLPSDRFSAERTGGSVSTLTIQRTQQEDSAVYLCASSLSTSGRRIGELFFGEGSRLTVL.

The chain combines TRBV28 with TRBJ1-2; a possible D gene is TRBD1 (5 bases). The length of the CDR3 is 18 residues. The germline CDR1 and CDR2 sequences are MDHEN and SYDVKM. V lost 8 bases and J 4 bases, leaving 29 bases between the germline ends. CDR3 residues: CASGVAAGPLLEIYGYTF. CDR3 in DNA: TGTGCCAGCGGGGTCGCGGCAGGGCCTTTACTAGAGATCTATGGCTACACCTTC.

The sample holds a few counts of this clonotype. The chain combines TRBV7-9 with TRBJ2-2; D is possibly TRBD1 (6 bases). The CDR3 loop spans 18 amino acids. Trimming removed 4 bases from V and 4 bases from J, with 22 bases in between. Germline V gene data show CDR1 as SEHNR and CDR2 as FQNEAQ (reference sequence). CDR3 loop: CASSSRVSQGIPTGELFF. CDR3 nucleotides: TGTGCCAGCAGCTCCCGCGTTTCCCAGGGGATCCCCACCGGGGAGCTGTTTTTT. Using reference TRBV7-9 and TRBJ2-2 for the parts outside the CDR3, the full variable domain is DTGVSQNPRHKITKRGQNVTFRCDPISEHNRLYWYRQTLGQGPEFLTYFQNEAQLEKSRLLSDRFSAERPKGSFSTLEIQRTEQGDSAMYLCASSSRVSQGIPTGELFFGEGSRLTVL.

The rearrangement links TRBV20-1 to TRBJ1-5; the D gene is possibly TRBD1 (5 bases). CDR1 and CDR2 (germline): DFQATT, SNEGSKA (reference sequence). This CDR3 is 17 amino acids long. V lost 0 bases, J lost 0 bases, and 15 bases lay in between. CDR3 in amino acids: CSARDMTRDYSNQPQHF. DNA for the CDR3: TGCAGTGCTAGAGACATGACGAGGGACTATAGCAATCAGCCCCAGCATTTT.